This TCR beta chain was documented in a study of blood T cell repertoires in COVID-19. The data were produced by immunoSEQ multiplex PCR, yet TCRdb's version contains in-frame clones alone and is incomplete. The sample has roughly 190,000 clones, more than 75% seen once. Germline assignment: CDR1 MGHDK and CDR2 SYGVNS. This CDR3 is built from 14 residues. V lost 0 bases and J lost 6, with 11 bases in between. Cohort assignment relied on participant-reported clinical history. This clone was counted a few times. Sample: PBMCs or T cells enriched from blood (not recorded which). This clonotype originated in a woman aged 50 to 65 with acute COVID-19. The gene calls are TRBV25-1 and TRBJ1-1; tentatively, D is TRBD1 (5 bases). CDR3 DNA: TGTGCCAGCAGTGAATATTTCAGGGAGGCTGAAGCTTTCTTT. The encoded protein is CASSEYFREAEAFF. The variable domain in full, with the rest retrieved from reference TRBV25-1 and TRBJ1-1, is EADIYQTPRYLVIGTGKKITLECSQTMGHDKMYWYQQDPGMELHLIHYSYGVNSTEKGDLSSESTVSRIRTEHFPLTLESARPSHTSQYLCASSEYFREAEAFFGQGTRLTVV.